The sequence of this TCR beta chain was determined in a study of blood T cell repertoires in COVID-19 (dated by TCRdb to 2018 to 2021). About the investigation overall: Samples covering the acute and convalescent phases of COVID-19 were provided by collaborators in the United States, Italy and Spain. The prospective study material was composed of cDNA or gDNA derived from T cells, B-cell-depleted T cells, or PBMCs. Deeply sampled blood TCRbeta repertoires from subjects exposed to, actively infected with, or recovered from COVID-19 were included in the dataset. The repertoires were released in a freely available public database meant as a resource for research on the immune response to SARS-CoV-2. Samples were obtained from the ongoing ImmuneRACE study (first 160 participants) and from about 1,300 subjects provided by 6 global collaborators. Nearly every sample came with metadata listing a de-identified subject ID, COVID-19 status, age in years and sex. Where HLA class I and class II types were available, the types were taken from metadata supplied by the sample provider, not from assay-based typing. What the study reported, not specific to this receptor: The amount of clinical and demographic metadata varied by source and participant and was provided uncurated.

TCRbeta CDR3 regions were amplified from genomic DNA using the immunoSEQ Assay, a bias-controlled multiplex PCR. The source study handled its data this way. The number of nucleated cells in each sample was estimated from the amplification of reference gene primers within the assay. To quantify the absolute abundance of each unique TCRbeta CDR3 rearrangement, sequence reads were collapsed and filtered. For each sample, productive Simpson clonality was calculated as the square root of Simpson's diversity index over productive rearrangements. Drawn from immuneACCESS, this table holds only the in-frame rearrangements with V and J called that TCRdb kept. Clones are partly lost; checked studies trace under half to an unresolved V gene and leave the rest unexplained. V, J and clone size are those of that table, while D and trimming were read from the DNA. The sample table contains 250,000 or so clones; only one count was recorded for around 89% of them. The top ten hold about 1% of the sample.

Clipping removes 4 bases from V and 1 base from J, with 12 as the unmatched junction base count. CDR1 MGHRA and CDR2 YSYEKL are derived from the germline V gene. CDR3 length: 17 amino acids, cysteine to phenylalanine. Only CDR3 DNA remains: 51 bases, in frame from the first base. About this clone: This receptor's antigen is unknown. No quality values exist for individual bases; no much larger clone is one base distant.

In the prospective study, participants were 18 to 89 years old, resided in fewer than 25 geographic areas of the United States, and were enrolled through a virtual design. Cohort assignment in the prospective study relied on participant-reported clinical history from a screening survey and a study questionnaire. Exposed participants had been in contact with someone with a PCR-confirmed or clinician-diagnosed COVID-19 case within 2 weeks of study entry. Mobile phlebotomists in the prospective study collected whole blood, serum and a nasopharyngeal or oropharyngeal swab from every participant. Over an approximately two-month period, participants in the prospective study had the option of providing additional blood draws and questionnaires. Before DNA extraction, blood samples from the prospective study were shipped at room temperature or frozen.

The V gene is TRBV4-1 and the J gene is TRBJ1-2; a stretch of 7 junction bases matches TRBD1. This clonotype originated in a man in his fifties or sixties who had been exposed to COVID-19. The sample consisted of PBMCs or T cells enriched from blood (not recorded which). The CDR3 in this case is CASSRRGDSQFNYGYTF. At the DNA level, the sequence is TGCGCCAGCAGCCGGCGGGGGGACAGTCAATTTAACTATGGCTACACCTTC.